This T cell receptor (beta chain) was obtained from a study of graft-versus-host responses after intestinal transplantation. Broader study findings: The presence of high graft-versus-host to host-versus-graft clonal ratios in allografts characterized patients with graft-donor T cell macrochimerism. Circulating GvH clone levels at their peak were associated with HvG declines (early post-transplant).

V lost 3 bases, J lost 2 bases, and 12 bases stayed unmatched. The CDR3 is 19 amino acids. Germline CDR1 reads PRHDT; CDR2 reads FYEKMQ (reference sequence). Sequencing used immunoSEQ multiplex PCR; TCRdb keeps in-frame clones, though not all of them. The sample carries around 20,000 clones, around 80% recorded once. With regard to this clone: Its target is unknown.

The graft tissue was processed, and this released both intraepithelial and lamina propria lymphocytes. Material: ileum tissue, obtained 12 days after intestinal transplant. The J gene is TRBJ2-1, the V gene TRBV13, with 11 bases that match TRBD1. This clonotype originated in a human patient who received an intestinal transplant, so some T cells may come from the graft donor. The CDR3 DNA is TGTGCCAGCAGCTTGTGGGACAGGGGGAGTTGGGCGGCCTACAATGAGCAGTTCTTC. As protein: CASSLWDRGSWAAYNEQFF.